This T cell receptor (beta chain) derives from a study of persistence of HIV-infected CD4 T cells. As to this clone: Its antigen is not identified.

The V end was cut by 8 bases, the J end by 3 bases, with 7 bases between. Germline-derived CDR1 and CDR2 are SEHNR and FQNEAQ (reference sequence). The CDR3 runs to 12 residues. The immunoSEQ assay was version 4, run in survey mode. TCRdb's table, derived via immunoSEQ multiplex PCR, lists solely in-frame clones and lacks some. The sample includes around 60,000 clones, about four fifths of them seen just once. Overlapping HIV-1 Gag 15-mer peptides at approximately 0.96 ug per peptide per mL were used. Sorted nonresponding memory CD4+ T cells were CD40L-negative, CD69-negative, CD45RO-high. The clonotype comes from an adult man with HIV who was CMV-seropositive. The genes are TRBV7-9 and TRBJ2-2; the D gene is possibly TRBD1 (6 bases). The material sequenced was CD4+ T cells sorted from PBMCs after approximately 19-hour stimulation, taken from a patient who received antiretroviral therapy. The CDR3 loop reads CASHRDTGELFF. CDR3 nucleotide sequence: TGTGCCAGCCACAGGGACACCGGGGAGCTGTTTTTT.